Presented here are 24 T cell receptor beta chains from one specimen sequenced in a study of post-analysis software for immune sequencing data. The antigens for these receptors are not known. General observations from the study: Patients showed TRBV5-6, TRBV5-1 and TRBV20-1 among roughly 5 TRBV segments more frequent than in controls.

The TCR beta cDNA libraries contained unique molecular identifiers. TCRdb reanalysed the PCR reads using MiXCR and keeps one entry per CDR3 protein. The data hold about 800,000 distinct CDR3 sequences, with 25% to 30% observed a single time. Sequenced input: blood. Receptor source: a girl aged 10-17 years with multiple sclerosis.

This chain uses TRBV9 with TRBJ2-5, with 9 bases matching TRBD1. The V segment lost 9 bases and the J segment 2 bases; nucleotides outside the gene matches: 11. The CDR3 sequence is 15 residues long. The germline CDR1 and CDR2 sequences are SGDLS and YYNGEE. CDR3: CAIHRDRERQETQYF. CDR3 DNA: TGTGCCATCCACCGGGACAGGGAAAGACAAGAGACCCAGTACTTC.

The J gene is TRBJ1-4, the V gene TRBV20-1; D remains unclear. V was trimmed by 6 bases and J by 7 bases, leaving 21 bases between them. CDR3 length equals 15 residues. Germline CDR1 reads DFQATT; CDR2 reads SNEGSKA (reference sequence). The CDR3 region is CSAPRRGSSREKLFF. In DNA, the CDR3 is TGCAGTGCCCCCCGACGGGGATCAAGCCGTGAAAAACTGTTTTTT.

The genes are TRBV3-1 and TRBJ2-7; D perhaps matches TRBD2 (6 bases). The CDR3 covers 11 residues. Per the germline V gene, CDR1 is LGHDT and CDR2 is YNNKEL (reference sequence). Trimming pared 2 bases from V and 8 bases from J, leaving 7 bases between. The CDR3 region is CASSQTSQQYF. CDR3 DNA: TGTGCCAGCAGCCAAACTAGCCAGCAGTACTTC.

The chain uses TRBV6-6 and TRBJ1-2, with TRBD1 matching 8 bases. The CDR3 has 13 residues. V lost 4 bases to trimming and J lost 6 bases; unmatched junction nucleotides: 4. Germline-derived CDR1 and CDR2 are MNHNY and SVGAGI (reference sequence). CDR3 sequence (DNA): TGTGCCAGCAGTTCGCGACAGGGGAATGGCTACACCTTC. Its protein product is CASSSRQGNGYTF.

The chain uses TRBV29-1 and TRBJ1-2, with D unclear. From germline, CDR1 is SQVTM and CDR2 ANQGSEA. The CDR3 is made up of 12 amino acids. V dropped 4 bases and J dropped 4 bases, with 10 bases sitting between them. CDR3 sequence: CSVGIQSYGYTF. The CDR3 nucleotides are TGCAGCGTTGGTATTCAGAGCTATGGCTACACCTTC.

The chain employs TRBV6-5 and TRBJ2-1; 8 nucleotides match TRBD1. CDR3 size: 15 residues. The J segment lost 12 bases and the V segment lost 4 bases, leaving 14 bases of the junction unmatched. CDR1 and CDR2 from the germline V gene are MNHEY and SVGAGI. The CDR3 DNA reads as TGTGCCAGCAGTTCCCGACGGACAGGGTGGGTGTGGCAGTTCTTC. Its translation: CASSSRRTGWVWQFF.

Regarding this clonotype: One junction end disagrees with the germline gene, perhaps due to a read error. V usage is TRBV4-1 and J usage is TRBJ2-3, with D possibly called TRBD1 or TRBD2 (6 bases each). Looked up from germline, CDR1 is MGHRA and CDR2 is YSYEKL. The CDR3 consists of 15 residues. CDR3 residues: CTSSQERGAGDTQYF. The CDR3 DNA is TGCACCAGCAGCCAAGAAAGGGGGGCAGGGGATACGCAGTATTTT.

CDR3 protein: CSAQRGSDSPLHF. The CDR3 region has the DNA TGCAGTGCACAGCGAGGGTCGGATTCACCCCTCCACTTT. The rearrangement links TRBV20-1 to TRBJ1-6; D not certain. Germline-derived CDR1 and CDR2 are DFQATT and SNEGSKA (reference sequence). The CDR3 is made up of 13 amino acids. V shed 6 bases and J shed 8 bases, with 14 bases lying between them.

The chain uses TRBV20-1 and TRBJ2-1; TRBD2 agrees at 8 bases. V lost 4 bases and J lost 10; bases outside the gene matches: 12. Germline assignment: CDR1 DFQATT and CDR2 SNEGSKA (reference sequence). CDR3 length equals 14 residues. For the CDR3, the DNA is TGCAGTGCTATCGGAACTAGCGGTCCTCGGGAGCAGTTCTTC. It encodes CSAIGTSGPREQFF.

This clonotype was counted at least ten times. This chain joins TRBV5-1 and TRBJ2-3; D possibly corresponds to TRBD1 (6 bases). CDR1 is SGHRS, CDR2 YFSETQ, per germline. Deletions cut 1 base from V and 0 bases from J, with 12 bases between. CDR3 length equals 16 residues. The CDR3 sequence: CASSLIQGSSTDTQYF. The CDR3 DNA follows: TGCGCCAGCAGCTTGATACAGGGATCTAGCACAGATACGCAGTATTTT.

This clonotype was recorded a few times. The rearrangement joins TRBV29-1 to TRBJ1-5; D remains unclear. The germline V gene encodes CDR1 SQVTM and CDR2 ANQGSEA. The CDR3 consists of 11 residues. With 4 bases removed from V and 9 bases from J, the gap between germline ends came to 10 bases. This CDR3 reads CSVGDNLPQHF. The CDR3 DNA is TGCAGCGTTGGGGATAATTTGCCCCAGCATTTT.

This chain connects TRBV7-9 to TRBJ2-5; a possible D gene is TRBD2 (5 bases). The J call may be wrong; the DNA end is better matched by TRBJ2-7. There are 18 residues in the CDR3. Germline CDR1 is SEHNR and CDR2 is FQNEAQ (reference sequence). CDR3 sequence (DNA): TGTGCCAGCAGCTTAGCGCTAGGATCGTACGGGCTAGCATACGAGCAGTACTTC. This encodes CASSLALGSYGLAYEQYF.

The chain is built from TRBV7-2 and TRBJ2-7, with TRBD2 matching over 9 bases. V gave up 2 bases and J gave up 2 bases; unmatched junction bases: 4. Per the germline V gene, CDR1 is SGHTA and CDR2 is FQGNSA. CDR3 length: 15 residues. The CDR3, as DNA: TGTGCCAGCAGCTTAACTAGCGGGCTGACCTACGAGCAGTACTTC. It translates to CASSLTSGLTYEQYF.

The chain is built from TRBV15 and TRBJ1-1; D ambiguous. CDR1 and CDR2 from the germline V gene are LNHNV and YYDKDF (reference sequence). The CDR3 length is 12 residues. V gave up 1 base and J gave up 8 bases, with 8 bases separating them. The DNA of the CDR3 is TGTGCCACCAGCAGAGGTTGGATCGAAGCTTTCTTT. Protein sequence: CATSRGWIEAFF.

The rearrangement links TRBV13 to TRBJ2-4; D remains ambiguous. V lost 8 bases and J lost 0, with 8 bases in between. The CDR3 loop spans 13 amino acids. The germline V gene has CDR1 PRHDT and CDR2 FYEKMQ (reference sequence). The CDR3 region has the DNA TGTGCCAGCGCCCCGGGAGCCAAAAACATTCAGTACTTC. Translation gives CASAPGAKNIQYF.

This clonotype was detected a few times. No DNA is shown, since the ends of the CDR3 on it are uncertain; the CDR3 is the one TCRdb lists. The chain links TRBV7-5 to TRBJ2-1; TRBD1, the D gene given by the table, was not confirmed from the DNA. TRBV7-5 is termed a pseudogene. The CDR3 length is 20 residues, termini included. CDR3 amino acids: CISVPEAHTDSASSYNEQFF.

A note on this clonotype: An end of the junction differs from the germline gene, which may be a read error. The chain links TRBV20-1 to TRBJ2-1; the match to TRBD2 covers 11 bases. CDR3 size: 14 residues. Germline V CDR1 and CDR2: DFQATT, SNEGSKA (reference sequence). The CDR3 region is CSARDSGRDNGQFF. The CDR3 DNA follows: TGCAGTGCTAGAGATAGCGGGAGGGACAATGGGCAGTTCTTC.

This clonotype appeared a few times. V usage is TRBV28 and J usage is TRBJ2-7; TRBD2 matches at 7 bases. V was pared by 5 bases and J by 7 bases, with 11 bases of the junction left unmatched. The CDR3 is 14 residues long. In germline, CDR1 is MDHEN, CDR2 SYDVKM. This chain's CDR3 is CASSRVAGVDEQYF. The CDR3 DNA follows: TGTGCCAGCAGTCGTGTTGCGGGAGTGGATGAGCAGTACTTC.

The chain carries TRBV3-1 and TRBJ1-1; no clear D. This CDR3 has 20 residues. V dropped 0 bases and J dropped 3 bases, with 26 bases sitting between them. CDR1 is LGHDT, CDR2 YNNKEL, per germline (reference sequence). The CDR3 sequence: CASSQEAPQEYGRTYTEAFF. The CDR3 nucleotides read TGTGCCAGCAGCCAAGAGGCCCCGCAAGAATACGGCAGGACCTACACTGAAGCTTTCTTT.

This clonotype was recorded a few times. The V gene is TRBV29-1, the J gene TRBJ2-3; possibly TRBD1 for D (6 bases). Between the trimmed V and J ends, which lost 2 bases and 4 bases, there was a span of 16 bases. The CDR3 is made up of 15 amino acids. Per germline, CDR1 SQVTM and CDR2 ANQGSEA. CDR3 coding DNA: TGCAGCGTTGAACCAAGGGACACCGGGGCAGATACGCAGTATTTT. It is translated as CSVEPRDTGADTQYF.

In this sample, this clonotype turned up a few times. The chain recombines TRBV2 with TRBJ2-5; D not resolved. The CDR3 has 14 amino acids. Trimming pared 1 base from V and 5 bases from J, leaving 11 bases between. CDR1 is SNHLY and CDR2 is FYNNEI in the germline V gene. This CDR3 is CASSEGLGWETQYF. CDR3 DNA: TGTGCCAGCAGTGAAGGGCTGGGGTGGGAGACCCAGTACTTC.

This rearrangement joins TRBV28 to TRBJ2-1, with TRBD2 matching 9 bases. The V and J ends lost 4 bases and 13 bases, in that order; junction bases with no gene match: 20. This CDR3 has 17 amino acids. Per the germline V gene, CDR1 is MDHEN and CDR2 is SYDVKM. CDR3: CASSSHPGTSSGETQFF. CDR3 sequence (DNA): TGTGCCAGCAGTTCACACCCCGGGACTAGCTCCGGTGAGACCCAGTTCTTC.

The chain couples TRBV20-1 to TRBJ1-5; 9 bases align to TRBD1. The CDR3 spans 17 residues. Trimming took 1 base from V and 0 from J; bases not matched to a gene: 7. CDR1 DFQATT and CDR2 SNEGSKA come from the germline V gene (reference sequence). The CDR3 is CSARVQDRGYSNQPQHF. CDR3 bases: TGCAGTGCTAGAGTGCAGGACAGGGGATATAGCAATCAGCCCCAGCATTTT.

Concerning this clonotype itself: An end of the junction differs from the germline gene, which may be a read error. This chain connects TRBV5-1 to TRBJ2-3; TRBD2 matches 7 bases. CDR1 SGHRS and CDR2 YFSETQ come from the germline V gene. The CDR3 loop spans 13 amino acids. This CDR3 is CVSSAGLGDTQYF. The CDR3 coding sequence is TGCGTCAGCAGCGCCGGACTAGGGGATACGCAGTATTTT.